This T cell receptor beta chain was found in a study of lymphopenia after photon versus proton radiotherapy. Sequenced by immunoSEQ multiplex PCR; TCRdb stores in-frame clones only, minus some. The sample lists around 19,000 clones; 84% were seen once. Overall study findings and caveats: In patients who died, overall survival fell as post-nadir TCR diversity dropped more. Only patients who died were analyzed for survival; proton advantage is unproven. Post-nadir diversity loss with photons came from oligoclonal expansion, particularly CD8+ Temra cells. Under photons, naive T cells and diversity fell while effector/memory populations rose.

A word on this clone: What it recognizes is unknown.

This CDR3 is built from 13 residues. The germline V and J ends were trimmed by 5 bases and 0 bases, with 7 bases remaining between them. The germline gives CDR1 LNHDA, CDR2 SQIVND (reference sequence). This sequence was found in a woman between 50 and 59 years old with pancreatic cancer. The chain recombines TRBV19 with TRBJ2-5; D perhaps matches TRBD1 (6 bases). The sequenced sample was peripheral blood, obtained from a patient treated with photon-based radiotherapy. CDR3 DNA: TGTGCCAGTAGTCAGGGGAACCAAGAGACCCAGTACTTC. Translating gives CASSQGNQETQYF.